What follows are 10 T cell receptor beta chains derived from one specimen sequenced in a study of blood T cell repertoires in COVID-19. Here immunoSEQ multiplex PCR was the method, and the copy in TCRdb shows in-frame clones only, minus some. The sample contains approximately 26,000 clones, 70% to 90% of which appear only once. The sequencing input was peripheral blood. The receptors come from a human donor in a cohort sampled during active COVID-19.

The chain recombines TRBV28 with TRBJ1-5, with 10 bases matching TRBD1. CDR3 size: 19 residues. Per germline, CDR1 MDHEN and CDR2 SYDVKM. V was pared by 2 bases and J by 7 bases, with 17 bases of the junction left unmatched. CDR3 protein: CASSLPPFGQGGFVQPQHF. CDR3 nucleotide sequence: TGTGCCAGCAGTTTACCCCCATTCGGACAGGGGGGGTTCGTACAGCCCCAGCATTTT.

This clone was seen a single time. The chain links TRBV18 to TRBJ2-1; weak D call: TRBD1 (5 bases). V lost 3 bases to trimming and J lost 5 bases, with 14 bases between them. Germline assignment: CDR1 KGHSH and CDR2 LQKENI. The CDR3 has 15 residues. CDR3 coding DNA: TGTGCCAGCTCACCGTTCGACAGCCTAAACAATGAGCAGTTCTTC. Amino acids: CASSPFDSLNNEQFF.

DNA of the CDR3: TGTGCCAGCTCACCTCCTACCGGTTACAATGAGCAGTTCTTC. Its protein is CASSPPTGYNEQFF. The chain carries TRBV18 and TRBJ2-1; D not resolved. V lost 3 bases to trimming and J lost 4 bases, with 10 bases between them. The CDR3 sequence is 14 residues long. CDR1 KGHSH and CDR2 LQKENI come from the germline V gene. The full variable domain, rest sourced from reference TRBV18 and TRBJ2-1, is NAGVMQNPRHLVRRRGQEARLRCSPMKGHSHVYWYRQLPEEGLKFMVYLQKENIIDESGMPKERFSAEFPKEGPSILRIQQVVRGDSAAYFCASSPPTGYNEQFFGPGTRLTVL.

The chain has TRBV28 and TRBJ2-3; 7 positions match TRBD2. Germline CDR1 and CDR2: MDHEN and SYDVKM. This CDR3 contains 14 residues. After removal of 10 bases from V and 5 bases from J, the junction contained 12 bases not matched to a gene. CDR3 protein: CAIQLREKGDTQYF. The CDR3 DNA follows: TGTGCCATCCAGTTGCGGGAGAAGGGAGATACGCAGTATTTT.

The chain carries TRBV6-5 and TRBJ1-5; 7 bases fit TRBD1. J lost 5 bases, V lost 5 bases, and 6 bases had no gene match. From germline, CDR1 is MNHEY and CDR2 SVGAGI. This CDR3 comprises 14 residues. The CDR3 loop is CASSPGQDHQPQHF. CDR3 coding DNA: TGTGCCAGCAGTCCCGGACAGGACCATCAGCCCCAGCATTTT.

The chain has TRBV5-5 and TRBJ1-1, with 7 nucleotides matching TRBD1. Germline CDR1 reads SGHKS; CDR2 reads YYEKEE (reference sequence). CDR3 length: 14 amino acids. Losses at the gene ends were 2 bases for V and 6 bases for J; bases not matched to a gene: 7. The DNA of the CDR3 is TGTGCCAGCAGCTTAGACAGGGCGAATCCTGAAGCTTTCTTT. Its protein product is CASSLDRANPEAFF.

This chain connects TRBV11-2 to TRBJ2-2; D is unresolved. Germline V gives CDR1 SGHAT, CDR2 FQNNGV. Trimming removed 1 base from V and 13 bases from J, with 10 bases in between. This CDR3 region has 12 residues. CDR3 DNA: TGTGCCAGCAGCTTAGGGGCAGTTGGGCTGTTTTTT. This encodes CASSLGAVGLFF.

The chain couples TRBV24-1 to TRBJ2-5; 9 nucleotides match TRBD1. V lost 3 bases, J lost 2 bases, and 6 bases stayed unmatched. CDR1 KGHDR and CDR2 SFDVKD come from the germline V gene. This CDR3 is built from 16 residues. The CDR3 coding sequence is TGTGCCACCAGTGATAGGGGGACAGGGCAACAAGAGACCCAGTACTTC. Its translation is CATSDRGTGQQETQYF.

This clone appeared a single time. This chain joins TRBV20-1 and TRBJ2-3, with a tentative D call TRBD2 (6 bases). This CDR3 is 14 amino acids long. Germline assignment: CDR1 DFQATT and CDR2 SNEGSKA (reference sequence). The V gene lost 3 bases and the J gene lost 2 bases, with 12 bases spanning the gap. CDR3 sequence: CSASPGEITDTQYF. Written as DNA, the CDR3 is TGCAGTGCTAGTCCGGGAGAAATCACAGATACGCAGTATTTT.

The rearrangement uses TRBV9 and TRBJ2-3; 12 bases fit TRBD2. This CDR3 comprises 17 residues. V shed 3 bases, J shed 5 bases, and the junction held 10 bases outside the gene matches. Germline V gene sequence: CDR1 SGDLS, CDR2 YYNGEE. In nucleotides, the CDR3 is TGTGCCAGCAGCGCCCTCAAACCGGGACTAGCGGGAGATACGCAGTATTTT. It is translated as CASSALKPGLAGDTQYF.